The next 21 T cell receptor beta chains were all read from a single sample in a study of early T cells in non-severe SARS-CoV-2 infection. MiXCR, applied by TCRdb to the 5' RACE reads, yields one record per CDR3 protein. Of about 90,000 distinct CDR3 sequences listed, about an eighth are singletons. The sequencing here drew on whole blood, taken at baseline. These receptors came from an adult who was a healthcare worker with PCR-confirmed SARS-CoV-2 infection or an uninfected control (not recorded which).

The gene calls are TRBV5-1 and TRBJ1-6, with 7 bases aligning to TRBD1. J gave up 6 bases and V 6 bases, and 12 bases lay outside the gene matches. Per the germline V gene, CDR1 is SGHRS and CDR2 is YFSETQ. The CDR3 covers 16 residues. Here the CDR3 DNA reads TGCGCCAGCAAGGGAACCGGGACAGAGGGTAATTCACCCCTCCACTTT. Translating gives CASKGTGTEGNSPLHF.

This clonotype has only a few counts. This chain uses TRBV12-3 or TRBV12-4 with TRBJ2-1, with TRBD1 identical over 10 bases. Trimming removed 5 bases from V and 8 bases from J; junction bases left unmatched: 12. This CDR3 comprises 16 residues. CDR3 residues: CASSLWRDRGRHEQFF. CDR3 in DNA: TGTGCCAGCAGTCTCTGGCGGGACAGGGGAAGACATGAGCAGTTCTTC.

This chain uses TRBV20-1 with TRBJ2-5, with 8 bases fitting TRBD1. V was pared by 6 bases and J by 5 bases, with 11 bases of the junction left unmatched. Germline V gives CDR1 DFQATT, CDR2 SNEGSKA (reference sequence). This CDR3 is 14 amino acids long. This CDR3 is CSAKAGGRGETQYF. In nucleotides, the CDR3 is TGCAGTGCCAAAGCAGGGGGCCGGGGGGAGACCCAGTACTTC.

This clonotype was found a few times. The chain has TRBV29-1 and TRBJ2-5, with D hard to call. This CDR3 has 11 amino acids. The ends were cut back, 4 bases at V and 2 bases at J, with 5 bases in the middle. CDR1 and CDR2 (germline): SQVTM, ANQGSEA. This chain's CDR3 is CSVGRQETQYF. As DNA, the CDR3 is TGCAGCGTTGGTCGGCAAGAGACCCAGTACTTC.

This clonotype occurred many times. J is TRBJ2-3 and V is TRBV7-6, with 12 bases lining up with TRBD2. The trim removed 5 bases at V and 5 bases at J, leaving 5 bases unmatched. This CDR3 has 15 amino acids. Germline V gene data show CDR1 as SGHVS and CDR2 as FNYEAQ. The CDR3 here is CASSPSGGAGDTQYF. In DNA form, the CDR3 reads TGTGCCAGCAGCCCTAGCGGGGGGGCCGGAGATACGCAGTATTTT.

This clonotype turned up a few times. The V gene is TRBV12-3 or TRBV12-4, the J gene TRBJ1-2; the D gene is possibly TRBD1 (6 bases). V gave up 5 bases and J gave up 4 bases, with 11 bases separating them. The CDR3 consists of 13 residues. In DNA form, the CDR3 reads TGTGCCAGCAGTCGTGGACAGCTCTATGGCTACACCTTC. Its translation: CASSRGQLYGYTF.

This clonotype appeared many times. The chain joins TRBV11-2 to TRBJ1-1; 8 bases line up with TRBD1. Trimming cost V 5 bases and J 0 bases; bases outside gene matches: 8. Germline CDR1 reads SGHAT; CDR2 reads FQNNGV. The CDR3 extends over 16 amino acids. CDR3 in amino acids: CASSQGQGPMNTEAFF. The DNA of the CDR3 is TGTGCCAGCAGCCAAGGACAGGGACCCATGAACACTGAAGCTTTCTTT.

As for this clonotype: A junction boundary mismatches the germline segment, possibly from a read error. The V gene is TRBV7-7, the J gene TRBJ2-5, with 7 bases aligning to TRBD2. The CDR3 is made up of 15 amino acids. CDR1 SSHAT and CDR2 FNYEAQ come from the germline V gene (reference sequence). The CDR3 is CASSLGGGAKETQYF. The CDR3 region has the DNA TGTGCTAGCAGCTTAGGCGGGGGAGCCAAAGAGACCCAGTACTTC.

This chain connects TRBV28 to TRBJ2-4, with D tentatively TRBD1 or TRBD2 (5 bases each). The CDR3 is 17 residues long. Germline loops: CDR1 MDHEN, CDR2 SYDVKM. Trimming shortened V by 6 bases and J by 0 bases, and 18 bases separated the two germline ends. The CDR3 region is CASSLPRGLIAKNIQYF. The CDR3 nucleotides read TGTGCCAGCAGCTTACCCCGGGGCCTAATAGCCAAAAACATTCAGTACTTC.

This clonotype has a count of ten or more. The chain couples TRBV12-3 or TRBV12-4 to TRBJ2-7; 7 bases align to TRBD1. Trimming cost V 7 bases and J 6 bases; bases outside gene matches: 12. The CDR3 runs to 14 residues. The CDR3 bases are TGTGCCAGCACCAAGACAGGGACGTCCGGCGAGCAGTACTTC. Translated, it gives CASTKTGTSGEQYF.

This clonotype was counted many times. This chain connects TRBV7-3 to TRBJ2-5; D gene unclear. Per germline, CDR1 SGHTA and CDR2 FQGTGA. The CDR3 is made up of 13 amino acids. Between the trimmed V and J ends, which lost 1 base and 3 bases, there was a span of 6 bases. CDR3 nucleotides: TGTGCCAGCAGCTTAATAGGAGAAGAGACCCAGTACTTC. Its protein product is CASSLIGEETQYF. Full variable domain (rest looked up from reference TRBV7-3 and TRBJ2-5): GAGVSQTPSNKVTEKGKYVELRCDPISGHTALYWYRQSLGQGPEFLIYFQGTGAADDSGLPNDRFFAVRPEGSVSTLKIQRTERGDSAVYLCASSLIGEETQYFGPGTRLLVL.

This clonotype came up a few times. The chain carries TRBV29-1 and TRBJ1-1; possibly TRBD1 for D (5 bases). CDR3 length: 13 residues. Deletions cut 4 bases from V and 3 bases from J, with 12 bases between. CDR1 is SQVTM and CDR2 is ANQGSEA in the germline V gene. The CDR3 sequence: CSVGQGRDTEAFF. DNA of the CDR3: TGCAGCGTTGGTCAGGGTCGGGACACTGAAGCTTTCTTT.

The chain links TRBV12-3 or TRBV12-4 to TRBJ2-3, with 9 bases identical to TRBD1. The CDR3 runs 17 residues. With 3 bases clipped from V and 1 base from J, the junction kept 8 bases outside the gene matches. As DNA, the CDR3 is TGTGCCAGCAGTTTGGCGACAGGGGGATTGGGCACAGATACGCAGTATTTT. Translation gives CASSLATGGLGTDTQYF.

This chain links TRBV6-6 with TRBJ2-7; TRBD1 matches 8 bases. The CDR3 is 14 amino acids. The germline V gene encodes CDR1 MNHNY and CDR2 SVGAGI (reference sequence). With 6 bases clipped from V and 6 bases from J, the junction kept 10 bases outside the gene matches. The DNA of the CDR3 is TGTGCCAGCAGATTGACAGGGGCCCTCCCCGAGCAGTACTTC. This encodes CASRLTGALPEQYF.

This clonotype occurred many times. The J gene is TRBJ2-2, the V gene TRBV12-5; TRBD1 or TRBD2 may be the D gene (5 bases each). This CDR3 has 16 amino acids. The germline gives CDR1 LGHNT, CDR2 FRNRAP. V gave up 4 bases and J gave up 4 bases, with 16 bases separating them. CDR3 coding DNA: TGTGCTAGTGGTTCCTTTGGGGGTAGTATCACCGGGGAGCTGTTTTTT. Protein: CASGSFGGSITGELFF.

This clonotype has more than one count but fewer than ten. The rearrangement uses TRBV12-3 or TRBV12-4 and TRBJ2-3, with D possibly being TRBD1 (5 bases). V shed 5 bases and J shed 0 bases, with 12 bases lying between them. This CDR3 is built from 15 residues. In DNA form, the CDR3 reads TGTGCCAGCAGTCAGGGTGGACGGAGCACAGATACGCAGTATTTT. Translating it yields CASSQGGRSTDTQYF.

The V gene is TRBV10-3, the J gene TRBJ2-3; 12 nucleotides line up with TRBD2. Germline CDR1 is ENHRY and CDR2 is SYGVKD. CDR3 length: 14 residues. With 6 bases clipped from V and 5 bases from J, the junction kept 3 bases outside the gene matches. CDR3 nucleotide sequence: TGTGCCATCAGGACTAGCGGGAGTCAAGATACGCAGTATTTT. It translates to CAIRTSGSQDTQYF.

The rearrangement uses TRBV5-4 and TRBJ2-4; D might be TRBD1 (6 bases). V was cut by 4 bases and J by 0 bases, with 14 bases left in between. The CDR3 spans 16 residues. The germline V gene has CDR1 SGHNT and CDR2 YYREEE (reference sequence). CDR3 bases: TGTGCCAGCAGCATTTGGGACACCCCAGCCAAAAACATTCAGTACTTC. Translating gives CASSIWDTPAKNIQYF.

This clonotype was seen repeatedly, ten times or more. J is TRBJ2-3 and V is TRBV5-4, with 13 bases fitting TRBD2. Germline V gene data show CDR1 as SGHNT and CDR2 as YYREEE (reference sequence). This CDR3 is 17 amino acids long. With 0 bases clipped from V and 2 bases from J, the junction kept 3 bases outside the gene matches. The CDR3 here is CASSLEGLAGVTDTQYF. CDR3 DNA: TGTGCCAGCAGCTTGGAAGGACTAGCGGGGGTCACAGATACGCAGTATTTT. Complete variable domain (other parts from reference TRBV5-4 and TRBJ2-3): ETGVTQSPTHLIKTRGQQVTLRCSSQSGHNTVSWYQQALGQGPQFIFQYYREEENGRGNFPPRFSGLQFPNYSSELNVNALELDDSALYLCASSLEGLAGVTDTQYFGPGTRLTVL.

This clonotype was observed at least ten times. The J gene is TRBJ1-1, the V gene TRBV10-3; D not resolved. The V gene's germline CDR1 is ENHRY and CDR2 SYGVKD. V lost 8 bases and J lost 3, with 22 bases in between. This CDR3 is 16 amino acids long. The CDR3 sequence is CAIHPEEGREDTEAFF. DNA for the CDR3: TGTGCCATCCATCCCGAAGAGGGTCGCGAGGACACTGAAGCTTTCTTT.

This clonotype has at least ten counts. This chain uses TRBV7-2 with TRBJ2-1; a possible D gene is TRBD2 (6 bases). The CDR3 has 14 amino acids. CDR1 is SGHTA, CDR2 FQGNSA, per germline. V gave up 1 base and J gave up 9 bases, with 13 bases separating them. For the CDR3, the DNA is TGTGCCAGCAGCTTAGATACTAGCCGATCTGAGCAGTTCTTC. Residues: CASSLDTSRSEQFF.